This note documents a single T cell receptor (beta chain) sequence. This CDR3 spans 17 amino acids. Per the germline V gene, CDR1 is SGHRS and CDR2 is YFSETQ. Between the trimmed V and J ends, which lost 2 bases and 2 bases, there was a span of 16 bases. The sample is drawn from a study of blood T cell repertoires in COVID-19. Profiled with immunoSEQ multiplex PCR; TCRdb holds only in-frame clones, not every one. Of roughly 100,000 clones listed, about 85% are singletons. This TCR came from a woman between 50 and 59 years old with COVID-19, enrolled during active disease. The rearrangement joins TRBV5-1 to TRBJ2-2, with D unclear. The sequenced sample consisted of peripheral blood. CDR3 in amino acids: CASSFRSHNYNTGELFF. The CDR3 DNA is TGCGCCAGCAGCTTTCGATCCCATAACTATAACACCGGGGAGCTGTTTTTT. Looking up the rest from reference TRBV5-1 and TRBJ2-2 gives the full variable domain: KAGVTQTPRYLIKTRGQQVTLSCSPISGHRSVSWYQQTPGQGLQFLFEYFSETQRNKGNFPGRFSGRQFSNSRSEMNVSTLELGDSALYLCASSFRSHNYNTGELFFGEGSRLTVL.